These 30 T cell receptor beta chains came from one sample sequenced in a study of cytotoxic CD8 clonotypes in ibrutinib-treated CLL. Produced via immunoSEQ multiplex PCR; TCRdb's table is partial and in-frame only. The data contain over 6,500 clones, 60% to 80% of them singletons. Specimen: PBMCs, collected before ibrutinib treatment. The receptor source for this set is a human donor with chronic lymphocytic leukemia.

V usage is TRBV5-1 and J usage is TRBJ2-7, with 8 nucleotides matching TRBD1. CDR1 is SGHRS and CDR2 is YFSETQ in the germline V gene. The CDR3 is 14 amino acids. V shed 4 bases, J shed 0 bases, and the junction held 3 bases outside the gene matches. The CDR3 DNA reads as TGCGCCAGCAGCCGACAGGGGAGCTCCTACGAGCAGTACTTC. This gives the protein CASSRQGSSYEQYF.

This clone has more than one count but fewer than ten. The chain carries TRBV9 and TRBJ1-1, with D uncertain. Germline V gene lookup returns CDR1 SGDLS and CDR2 YYNGEE. CDR3 length: 13 amino acids. Deletions cut 1 base from V and 7 bases from J, with 11 bases between. CDR3 amino acids: CASSVRGRDEAFF. The CDR3 coding sequence is TGTGCCAGCAGCGTACGTGGGCGCGATGAAGCTTTCTTT.

This chain links TRBV6-9 with TRBJ1-1; 9 bases line up with TRBD1. After removal of 3 bases from V and 5 bases from J, the junction contained 7 bases not matched to a gene. Germline CDR1 is MNHGY and CDR2 is SVAAGI. The CDR3 extends over 15 amino acids. The CDR3, as DNA: TGTGCCAGCAGTTACTCTAACAGGGGGCGGACTGAAGCTTTCTTT. Translating it yields CASSYSNRGRTEAFF.

J is TRBJ2-7 and V is TRBV11-3; tentative D call: TRBD1 (5 bases). V lost 5 bases and J 4 bases, leaving 12 bases between the germline ends. CDR3 length: 13 residues. Per germline, CDR1 SGHNT and CDR2 YENEEA. The CDR3: CASSPYDSYEQYF. The DNA for the CDR3 is TGTGCCAGCAGCCCCTATGACAGTTACGAGCAGTACTTC.

V usage is TRBV29-1 and J usage is TRBJ2-3; maybe TRBD2 (5 bases). The CDR3 runs to 14 residues. The V end was cut by 6 bases, the J end by 4 bases, with 17 bases between. CDR1 is SQVTM, CDR2 ANQGSEA, per germline. CDR3 amino acids: CSVKSGSPSDTQYF. CDR3 bases: TGCAGCGTCAAGAGCGGCTCACCTTCAGATACGCAGTATTTT.

J is TRBJ2-3 and V is TRBV6-5; the D is unclear. The CDR3 contains 12 residues. V lost 6 bases and J 4 bases, leaving 8 bases between the germline ends. Germline V gene data show CDR1 as MNHEY and CDR2 as SVGAGI. The CDR3 nucleotides are TGTGCCAGCAGAAATTCTGCAGATACGCAGTATTTT. Residues: CASRNSADTQYF.

This clone was observed a few times. This chain connects TRBV27 to TRBJ2-7; D is unresolved. This CDR3 has 12 amino acids. Germline V lookup: CDR1 MNHEY, CDR2 SMNVEV (reference sequence). Trimming took off 3 bases at V and 4 bases at J, with 7 bases between the two ends. The CDR3 reads CASSFLGYEQYF. The CDR3 region has the DNA TGTGCCAGCAGTTTTTTAGGGTACGAGCAGTACTTC.

The genes are TRBV5-4 and TRBJ1-2; 7 nucleotides agree with TRBD1. V trimming: 4 bases; J trimming: 1 base; junction bases outside the gene matches: 7. Germline values: CDR1 SGHNT, CDR2 YYREEE (reference sequence). CDR3 size: 15 residues. The CDR3 protein is CASSEKTGNNYGYTF. Here the CDR3 DNA reads TGTGCCAGCAGCGAAAAGACAGGGAATAACTATGGCTACACCTTC.

The V call is TRBV6-6, the J call TRBJ1-4, with a weak D call TRBD1 (6 bases). Between the trimmed V and J ends, which lost 8 bases and 7 bases, there was a span of 8 bases. The length of the CDR3 is 11 residues. Germline CDR1 MNHNY, CDR2 SVGAGI (reference sequence). CDR3 in amino acids: CASQGGEKLFF. The CDR3 region has the DNA TGTGCCAGCCAAGGGGGTGAAAAACTGTTTTTT.

This clone was observed once. The J gene is TRBJ2-3, the V gene TRBV6-5; D uncertain. Germline V gene data show CDR1 as MNHEY and CDR2 as SVGAGI. The V and J ends lost 3 bases and 0 bases respectively, with 10 bases between them. The CDR3 is 15 amino acids. The CDR3 here is CASSYTGRSTDTQYF. The CDR3 DNA sequence: TGTGCCAGCAGTTATACCGGACGGAGCACAGATACGCAGTATTTT.

The chain is built from TRBV30 and TRBJ1-4, with 7 bases that match TRBD1. The germline CDR1 and CDR2 sequences are GTSNPN and SVGIG (reference sequence). The V gene end was trimmed by 4 bases and the J gene end by 7 bases; junction bases not matched to a gene: 6. The CDR3 length is 13 residues. The chain's CDR3 is CAWNKGAGEKLFF. The CDR3 DNA follows: TGTGCCTGGAATAAGGGGGCCGGTGAAAAACTGTTTTTT.

This chain connects TRBV6-1 to TRBJ1-5; no clear D. V lost 2 bases and J lost 5, with 13 bases in between. Germline CDR1 reads MNHNS; CDR2 reads SASEGT. CDR3 length equals 15 residues. The CDR3 is CASSESRTSDQPQHF. The CDR3 nucleotides are TGTGCCAGCAGTGAATCCAGGACTTCGGATCAGCCCCAGCATTTT.

This clone was seen a handful of times. J is TRBJ2-7 and V is TRBV2; D ambiguous. The CDR3 covers 15 residues. The germline CDR1 and CDR2 sequences are SNHLY and FYNNEI. Trimming removed 7 bases from V and 5 bases from J, with 21 bases in between. DNA of the CDR3: TGTGCCAGCATCCCCGACCGGATGGGATGGGACGAGCAGTACTTC. Protein product: CASIPDRMGWDEQYF.

A few counts support this clone. V is TRBV6-6 and J is TRBJ1-3; D is unresolved. With 4 bases removed from V and 9 bases from J, the gap between germline ends came to 19 bases. In germline, CDR1 is MNHNY, CDR2 SVGAGI (reference sequence). CDR3 size: 15 residues. The CDR3 sequence: CASSSFDVFGGTIYF. In DNA, the CDR3 is TGTGCCAGCAGTTCTTTCGATGTCTTCGGCGGCACCATATATTTT.

V gene TRBV5-1 combines with J gene TRBJ1-1; no firm D call. CDR1 and CDR2 from the germline V gene are SGHRS and YFSETQ. CDR3 length: 13 amino acids. The germline V and J ends were trimmed by 0 bases and 6 bases, with 9 bases remaining between them. The chain's CDR3 is CASSLGVRSEAFF. In DNA form, the CDR3 reads TGCGCCAGCAGCTTGGGGGTGAGGTCTGAAGCTTTCTTT.

The chain has TRBV7-6 and TRBJ2-3, with TRBD2 matching over 11 bases. The ends lost 6 bases at V and 4 bases at J; junction bases unmatched: 15. The CDR3 totals 18 residues. The germline V gene has CDR1 SGHVS and CDR2 FNYEAQ. The CDR3 region has the DNA TGTGCCAGCAGTTTCCCGACTAGCGGGAACTCCCCCGCAGATACGCAGTATTTT. Translating it yields CASSFPTSGNSPADTQYF.

This clone is a singleton in its sample. The gene calls are TRBV2 and TRBJ2-5; TRBD2 matches 7 bases. CDR3 length: 22 amino acids. CDR1 is SNHLY and CDR2 is FYNNEI in the germline V gene. Trimming at V came to 3 bases and at J to 0 bases, leaving 25 bases not matched to a gene. CDR3 coding DNA: TGTGCCAGCAGTGACCCAACCCTTACCGGGACTAAGGGGTCTAACTACCAAGAGACCCAGTACTTC. It yields the protein CASSDPTLTGTKGSNYQETQYF.

The chain carries TRBV9 and TRBJ2-3, with D perhaps assigned TRBD1 or TRBD2 (5 bases each). Germline lookup yields CDR1 SGDLS and CDR2 YYNGEE. The CDR3 totals 14 residues. Trimming removed 6 bases at V and 4 bases at J, with 15 bases between. CDR3 residues: CASTRGLRADTQYF. The DNA of the CDR3 is TGTGCCAGCACCCGGGGCCTACGGGCAGATACGCAGTATTTT. Drawing the rest from reference TRBV9 and TRBJ2-3, the complete variable domain is DSGVTQTPKHLITATGQRVTLRCSPRSGDLSVYWYQQSLDQGLQFLIQYYNGEERAKGNILERFSAQQFPDLHSELNLSSLELGDSALYFCASTRGLRADTQYFGPGTRLTVL.

This chain's CDR3 is CSVTSSGTGEQYF. CDR3 nucleotides: TGCAGCGTTACGTCTAGCGGGACGGGAGAGCAGTACTTC. The V call is TRBV29-1, the J call TRBJ2-7, with TRBD2 identical over 9 bases. V lost 5 bases and J lost 7; bases outside the gene matches: 9. The CDR3 is 13 residues long. CDR1 and CDR2 from the germline V gene are SQVTM and ANQGSEA.

The V call is TRBV6-1, the J call TRBJ2-7; unclear D gene. The CDR3 totals 11 residues. Trimming pared 7 bases from V and 4 bases from J, leaving 8 bases between. Germline values: CDR1 MNHNS, CDR2 SASEGT. The CDR3 bases are TGTGCCAGCACTTTGTATTACGAGCAGTACTTC. The encoded protein is CASTLYYEQYF.

The DNA for the CDR3 is TGTGCCAGCAGTAGGGGACTGGGGAAACTGTTTTTT. It is translated as CASSRGLGKLFF. The chain employs TRBV5-4 and TRBJ1-4; maybe TRBD1 (5 bases). The CDR3 has 12 amino acids. Trimming removed 5 bases from V and 11 bases from J, with 13 bases in between. The germline V gene has CDR1 SGHNT and CDR2 YYREEE (reference sequence).

The V gene is TRBV28, the J gene TRBJ2-1, with D perhaps TRBD2 (5 bases). The ends were cut back, 1 base at V and 10 bases at J, with 11 bases in the middle. The CDR3 extends over 13 amino acids. Germline lookup yields CDR1 MDHEN and CDR2 SYDVKM. CDR3 loop: CASSLLKAGEQFF. Here the CDR3 DNA reads TGTGCCAGCAGTTTATTGAAGGCGGGCGAGCAGTTCTTC.

This clone was detected only a few times. The chain is built from TRBV5-6 and TRBJ2-1; 7 bases fit TRBD2. The CDR3 is 16 amino acids. The germline CDR1 and CDR2 sequences are SGHDT and YYEEEE. V trimming: 1 base; J trimming: 5 bases; junction bases outside the gene matches: 9. CDR3 nucleotides: TGTGCCAGCAGCTTGTATGGCGGGAGTTTCGACAATGAGCAGTTCTTC. Its translation is CASSLYGGSFDNEQFF. The entire variable domain, with the rest obtained from reference TRBV5-6 and TRBJ2-1, is as follows: DAGVTQSPTHLIKTRGQQVTLRCSPKSGHDTVSWYQQALGQGPQFIFQYYEEEERQRGNFPDRFSGHQFPNYSSELNVNALLLGDSALYLCASSLYGGSFDNEQFFGPGTRLTVL.

V is TRBV7-9 and J is TRBJ2-7, with D uncertain. There are 14 residues in the CDR3. Trimming took 2 bases from V and 0 from J, leaving 8 bases between them. Germline V CDR1 and CDR2: SEHNR, FQNEAQ (reference sequence). The CDR3 loop reads CASSLQWSSYEQYF. As DNA, the CDR3 is TGTGCCAGCAGCTTACAGTGGAGCTCCTACGAGCAGTACTTC.

The genes are TRBV27 and TRBJ1-4; D remains ambiguous. Germline V gene sequence: CDR1 MNHEY, CDR2 SMNVEV (reference sequence). Trimming removed 2 bases at V and 7 bases at J, with 14 bases between. The CDR3 is 15 residues long. CDR3 amino acids: CASSLRRSSSEKLFF. In DNA form, the CDR3 reads TGTGCCAGCAGTTTACGGCGCTCGTCTAGTGAAAAACTGTTTTTT.

This chain uses TRBV14 with TRBJ1-1; D is ambiguous. This CDR3 contains 14 residues. V dropped 0 bases and J dropped 8 bases, with 13 bases sitting between them. CDR1 is SGHDN, CDR2 FVKESK, per germline. The CDR3 DNA sequence: TGTGCCAGCAGCCAAGAACTATCGAGTAGAGAAGCTTTCTTT. It encodes CASSQELSSREAFF. The whole variable domain, filled in from reference TRBV14 and TRBJ1-1, reads EAGVTQFPSHSVIEKGQTVTLRCDPISGHDNLYWYRRVMGKEIKFLLHFVKESKQDESGMPNNRFLAERTGGTYSTLKVQPAELEDSGVYFCASSQELSSREAFFGQGTRLTVV.

The rearrangement links TRBV7-9 to TRBJ2-2, with unresolved D. V shed 3 bases and J shed 1 base, with 9 bases lying between them. Germline assignment: CDR1 SEHNR and CDR2 FQNEAQ (reference sequence). The CDR3 has 15 residues. The CDR3 DNA reads as TGTGCCAGCAGCTTGATGGCAGGGAACACCGGGGAGCTGTTTTTT. Translated, it gives CASSLMAGNTGELFF.

This clone has a single count. The rearrangement links TRBV5-1 to TRBJ2-1; 14 positions match TRBD2. The CDR3 sequence is 15 residues long. Trimming cost V 4 bases and J 8 bases; bases outside gene matches: 5. CDR1 and CDR2 from the germline V gene are SGHRS and YFSETQ. The CDR3 sequence is CASSAGLAGVDEQFF. Written as DNA, the CDR3 is TGCGCCAGCAGCGCGGGACTAGCGGGAGTTGATGAGCAGTTCTTC.

The genes are TRBV6-5 and TRBJ1-4, with 8 positions matching TRBD1. Trimming removed 5 bases from V and 4 bases from J; junction bases left unmatched: 6. In germline, CDR1 is MNHEY, CDR2 SVGAGI. The length of the CDR3 is 15 residues. The CDR3 reads CASSQWTGFNEKLFF. The CDR3 DNA is TGTGCCAGCAGTCAATGGACAGGGTTTAATGAAAAACTGTTTTTT.

This clone was observed a handful of times. The J gene is TRBJ1-5, the V gene TRBV15, with D hard to call. The CDR3 runs to 14 residues. The ends were cut back, 0 bases at V and 5 bases at J, with 8 bases in the middle. CDR1 is LNHNV, CDR2 YYDKDF, per germline (reference sequence). CDR3 amino acids: CATSRDLGYQPQHF. DNA of the CDR3: TGTGCCACCAGCAGAGATTTGGGATATCAGCCCCAGCATTTT.